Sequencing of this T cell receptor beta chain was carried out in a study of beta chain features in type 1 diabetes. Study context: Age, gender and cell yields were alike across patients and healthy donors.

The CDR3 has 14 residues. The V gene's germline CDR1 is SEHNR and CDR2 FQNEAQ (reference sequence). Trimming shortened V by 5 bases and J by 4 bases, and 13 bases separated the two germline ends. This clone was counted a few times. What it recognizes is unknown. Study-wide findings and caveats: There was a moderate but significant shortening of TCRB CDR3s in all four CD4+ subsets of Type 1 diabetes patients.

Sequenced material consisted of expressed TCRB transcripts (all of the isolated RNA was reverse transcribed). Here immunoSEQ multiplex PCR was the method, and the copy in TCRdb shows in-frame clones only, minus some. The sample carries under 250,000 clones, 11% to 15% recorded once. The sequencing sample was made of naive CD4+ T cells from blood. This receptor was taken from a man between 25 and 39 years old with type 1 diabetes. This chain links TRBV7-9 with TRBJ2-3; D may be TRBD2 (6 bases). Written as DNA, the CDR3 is TGTGCCAGCAGCGTCCCCCCGGGGGCAGATACGCAGTATTTT. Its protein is CASSVPPGADTQYF. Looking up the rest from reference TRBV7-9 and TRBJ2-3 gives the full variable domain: DTGVSQNPRHKITKRGQNVTFRCDPISEHNRLYWYRQTLGQGPEFLTYFQNEAQLEKSRLLSDRFSAERPKGSFSTLEIQRTEQGDSAMYLCASSVPPGADTQYFGPGTRLTVL.